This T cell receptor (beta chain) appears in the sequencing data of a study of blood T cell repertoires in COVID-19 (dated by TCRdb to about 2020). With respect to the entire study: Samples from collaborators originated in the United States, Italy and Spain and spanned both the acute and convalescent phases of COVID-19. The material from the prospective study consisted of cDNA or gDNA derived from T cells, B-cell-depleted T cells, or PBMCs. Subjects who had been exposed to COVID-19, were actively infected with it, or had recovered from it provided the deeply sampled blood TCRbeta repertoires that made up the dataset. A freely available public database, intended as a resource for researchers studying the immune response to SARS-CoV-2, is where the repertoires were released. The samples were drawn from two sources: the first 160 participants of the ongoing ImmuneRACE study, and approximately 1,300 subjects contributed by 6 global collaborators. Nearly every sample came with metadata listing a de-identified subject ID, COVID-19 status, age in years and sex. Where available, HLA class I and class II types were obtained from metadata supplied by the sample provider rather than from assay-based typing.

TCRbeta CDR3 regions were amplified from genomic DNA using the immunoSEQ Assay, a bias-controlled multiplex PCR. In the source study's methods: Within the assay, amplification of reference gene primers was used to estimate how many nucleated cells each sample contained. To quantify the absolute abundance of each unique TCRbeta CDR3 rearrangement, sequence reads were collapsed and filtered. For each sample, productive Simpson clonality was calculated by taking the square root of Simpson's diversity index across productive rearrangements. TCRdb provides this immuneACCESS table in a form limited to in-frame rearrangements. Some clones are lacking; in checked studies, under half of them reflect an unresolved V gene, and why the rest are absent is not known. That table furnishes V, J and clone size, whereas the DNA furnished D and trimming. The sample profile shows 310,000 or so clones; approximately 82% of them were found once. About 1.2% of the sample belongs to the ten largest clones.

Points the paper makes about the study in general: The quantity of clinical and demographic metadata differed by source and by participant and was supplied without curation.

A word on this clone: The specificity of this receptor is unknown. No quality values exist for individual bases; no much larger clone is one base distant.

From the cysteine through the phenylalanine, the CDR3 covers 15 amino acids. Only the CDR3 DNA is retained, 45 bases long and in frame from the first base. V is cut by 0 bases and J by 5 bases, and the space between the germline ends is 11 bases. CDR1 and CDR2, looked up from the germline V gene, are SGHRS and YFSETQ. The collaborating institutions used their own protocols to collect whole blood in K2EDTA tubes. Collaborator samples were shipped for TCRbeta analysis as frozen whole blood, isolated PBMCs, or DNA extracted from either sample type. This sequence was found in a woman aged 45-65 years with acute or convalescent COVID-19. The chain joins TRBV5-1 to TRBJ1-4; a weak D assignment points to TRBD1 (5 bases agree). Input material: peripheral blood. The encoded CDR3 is CASSLGAGPNEKLFF. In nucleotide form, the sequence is TGCGCCAGCAGCTTGGGAGCGGGACCGAATGAAAAACTGTTTTTT.